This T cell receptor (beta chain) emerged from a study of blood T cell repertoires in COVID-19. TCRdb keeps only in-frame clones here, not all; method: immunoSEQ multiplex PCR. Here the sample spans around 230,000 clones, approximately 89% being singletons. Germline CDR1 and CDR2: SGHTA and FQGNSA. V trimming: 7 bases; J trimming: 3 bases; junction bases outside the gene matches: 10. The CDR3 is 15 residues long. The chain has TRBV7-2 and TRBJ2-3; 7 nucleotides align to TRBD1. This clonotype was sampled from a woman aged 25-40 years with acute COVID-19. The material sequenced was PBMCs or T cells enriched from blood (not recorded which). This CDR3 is CASIRTGLRTDTQYF. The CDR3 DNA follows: TGTGCCAGCATCAGGACAGGTCTTAGAACAGATACGCAGTATTTT.